The sequence of this T cell receptor (beta chain) was determined in a study of CD8 T cells in Susac syndrome (dated by TCRdb to the late 2010s). Notes on the research overall: Whether CD8+ T cell activation and differentiation in Susac syndrome was antigen driven was tested using repertoire sequencing.

Taken from the germline V gene, the CDR1 and CDR2 loops are KGHSH and LQKENI. V is cut back by 2 bases and J by 3 bases, with 2 bases in the junction unmatched. Counted from cysteine to phenylalanine, this CDR3 has 17 amino acids. The DNA shown is the 51-base CDR3, in frame from base 1. This clonotype was counted once. Its target antigen remains unknown. Per-base qualities were not stored, and no clone one base away is much larger. Evidence from a single read is weak. Peripheral blood CD8+ and CD4+ T cells from healthy donors, Susac syndrome patients and multiple sclerosis patients were profiled by high-throughput TCR beta sequencing. Multiple sclerosis controls were treatment-naive patients with stable or active relapsing-remitting disease fulfilling revised McDonald criteria. Bulk CD8+ and CD4+ T cells were purified magnetically by negative isolation, whereas CD8+ TEMRA cells were enriched by FACS. Blood was drawn into EDTA tubes, processed within 24 hours, and PBMCs were isolated by density gradient centrifugation. PBMCs intended for TCR sequencing were cryopreserved in liquid nitrogen and thawed later in a water bath at 37 degrees C. The sorted or isolated CD4+, CD8+ and CD8+ TEMRA cells reached a purity of at least 90%.

What the work shows at the level of the full study, not this receptor alone: The number of individuals in the TCR sequencing and HLA analysis was recognized as being relatively small.

RNA was extracted with the RNeasy kit and roughly 0.45 to 1 ug was reverse transcribed using random hexamers. The immunoSEQ multiplex PCR assay, covering 54 Vbeta and 13 Jbeta segments, was used to amplify TCR beta CDR3 regions. Bias from PCR amplification was corrected by using a synthetic template baseline for primer optimization and for computational correction. Turning to the authors' computational methods: Reads were annotated to V, D and J genes per IMGT and analyzed with immunoSEQ Analyzer, keeping only productive sequences. Clonality was calculated as one minus the Shannon entropy normalized by log2 of the number of productive unique sequences. For each patient and control, public and private clones were evaluated within the 100 most prevalent clones. Clones were defined as Susac-specific if absent from the healthy and MS cohorts, from around 1,000 published viral clones and from other ImmuneACCESS disease sequences. TCRdb trimmed the raw reads at Q25, called clones with MiXCR and kept productive beta chains. Identical CDR3 protein sequences are pooled into one entry, listed with their most common genes and DNA. These V and J calls derive from TCRdb rather than the authors' analysis. Within this sample are about 200,000 distinct CDR3 sequences, with around 95% of them counted one time only. The ten top clones hold around 0.08% of the sample.

The chain uses TRBV18 and TRBJ2-1; 15 bases in between match TRBD2. The sequence was obtained from a human donor with multiple sclerosis. Sequenced sample: CD4+ T cells from PBMCs. The bases read TGTGCCAGCTCACCAGGGACTAGCGGGGGGCTCTACAATGAGCAGTTCTTC. Translated, this is CASSPGTSGGLYNEQFF.